These 20 T cell receptor beta chains originate from one sample sequenced in a study of cytomegalovirus exposure and HLA in healthy donors. Amplification used 60 Vbeta primers and 13 Jbeta primers. Some clones are missing from TCRdb's copy, which holds only in-frame ones; the method was immunoSEQ multiplex PCR. The sample yields fewer than 200,000 clones, roughly 87% seen once. Sequenced: PBMCs. The source of these receptors is a girl under three years old in good health and CMV-seronegative.

This clone was observed once. The V gene is TRBV4-2, the J gene TRBJ2-1; tentatively, D is TRBD2 (6 bases). Trimming removed 5 bases from V and 3 bases from J, with 20 bases in between. CDR3 length equals 17 residues. Germline CDR1 and CDR2: LGHNA and YNFKEQ. The CDR3: CASSAGASATNYNEQFF. The CDR3 region has the DNA TGTGCCAGCAGCGCCGGGGCTAGCGCAACTAACTACAATGAGCAGTTCTTC.

This clone was counted a few times. This rearrangement joins TRBV19 to TRBJ1-3; D is unclear. Germline V lookup: CDR1 LNHDA, CDR2 SQIVND (reference sequence). Trimming took 3 bases from V and 0 from J, leaving 9 bases between them. This CDR3 spans 15 amino acids. CDR3 protein: CASSMPAASGNTIYF. In DNA, the CDR3 is TGTGCCAGTAGTATGCCCGCGGCCTCTGGAAACACCATATATTTT.

The rearrangement links TRBV12-5 to TRBJ2-5; no clear D gene. The J call could be wrong; TRBJ2-7 is a better fit for the DNA end. CDR3 length equals 11 residues. Looked up from germline, CDR1 is LGHNT and CDR2 is FRNRAP. The CDR3: CASGLVYEQYF. In DNA, the CDR3 is TGTGCTAGTGGTTTGGTATACGAGCAGTACTTC.

The chain combines TRBV7-2 with TRBJ1-2; 9 bases are a match to TRBD1. The J segment lost 10 bases and the V segment lost 1 base, leaving 4 bases of the junction unmatched. Germline CDR1 reads SGHTA; CDR2 reads FQGNSA. The CDR3 sequence is 13 residues long. CDR3 nucleotides: TGTGCCAGCAGCTTAGAACAGGGGGCTTACTACACCTTC. As protein: CASSLEQGAYYTF.

The gene calls are TRBV6-1 and TRBJ1-2, with 7 bases identical to TRBD1. V lost 4 bases, J lost 3 bases, and 11 bases stayed unmatched. CDR3 size: 16 residues. Germline V lookup: CDR1 MNHNS, CDR2 SASEGT. In DNA form, the CDR3 reads TGTGCCAGCAGTGGGGCGGGACAGCTAAGGGACTATGGCTACACCTTC. Protein: CASSGAGQLRDYGYTF.

This chain joins TRBV6-1 and TRBJ2-7; 8 bases align to TRBD2. The CDR3 totals 16 residues. Germline-derived CDR1 and CDR2 are MNHNS and SASEGT. The trim removed 4 bases at V and 3 bases at J, leaving 11 bases unmatched. In DNA form, the CDR3 reads TGTGCCAGCAGTGCGCCACTGGGCGGGGGGCTCTACGAGCAGTACTTC. As protein: CASSAPLGGGLYEQYF.

The V call is TRBV2, the J call TRBJ2-1, with 13 bases lining up with TRBD2. The trim removed 10 bases at V and 2 bases at J, leaving 5 bases unmatched. The CDR3 has 15 residues. Germline V gives CDR1 SNHLY, CDR2 FYNNEI. The CDR3 DNA reads TGTGCCACCGCCGGACTAGCGGGGGCCTACAATGAGCAGTTCTTC. This gives the protein CATAGLAGAYNEQFF.

This rearrangement joins TRBV9 to TRBJ2-2; 10 nucleotides match TRBD1. Per germline, CDR1 SGDLS and CDR2 YYNGEE. The CDR3 sequence is 17 residues long. Germline trimming cut 3 bases from V and 0 bases from J; bases unmatched to any gene: 5. The CDR3 DNA reads TGTGCCAGCAGCGCCCTCGGACAGGGGGCGAACACCGGGGAGCTGTTTTTT. It is translated as CASSALGQGANTGELFF.

This rearrangement joins TRBV28 to TRBJ2-1; 11 nucleotides line up with TRBD2. Germline CDR1 and CDR2: MDHEN and SYDVKM. CDR3 length equals 16 residues. The V segment lost 1 base and the J segment 15 bases; nucleotides outside the gene matches: 14. The chain's CDR3 is CASSLLGLAGGGSRFF. CDR3 bases: TGTGCCAGCAGTTTATTAGGGCTAGCGGGAGGTGGGAGCAGGTTCTTC.

This clone was seen once. This chain connects TRBV5-1 to TRBJ2-1; 7 bases agree with TRBD2. The trim removed 6 bases at V and 1 base at J, leaving 7 bases unmatched. The CDR3 spans 15 residues. CDR1 is SGHRS, CDR2 YFSETQ, per germline. The CDR3 region has the DNA TGCGCCAGCACCTACAGCGGGGAGTCCTACAATGAGCAGTTCTTC. It encodes CASTYSGESYNEQFF.

This clone occurred once. The chain uses TRBV7-7 and TRBJ1-5, with 9 bases that match TRBD1. The CDR3 covers 18 residues. Trimming took 4 bases from V and 2 from J; bases not matched to a gene: 12. Germline values: CDR1 SSHAT, CDR2 FNYEAQ (reference sequence). Here the CDR3 DNA reads TGTGCCAGCAGCTCCCCCGAGCCGGGACAGGGTGGCAATCAGCCCCAGCATTTT. It specifies CASSSPEPGQGGNQPQHF.

This chain's CDR3 is CASSLGKGGLGTEAFF. For the CDR3, the DNA is TGTGCCAGCAGCTTAGGAAAGGGGGGGTTAGGCACTGAAGCTTTCTTT. This chain connects TRBV7-3 to TRBJ1-1, with TRBD1 as a possible D gene (6 bases). V was pared by 2 bases and J by 4 bases, with 17 bases between. The CDR3 consists of 16 residues. Germline V gene lookup returns CDR1 SGHTA and CDR2 FQGTGA.

J is TRBJ1-5 and V is TRBV4-1; tentatively, D is TRBD1 (5 bases). This CDR3 is 17 amino acids long. Germline CDR1 is MGHRA and CDR2 is YSYEKL. Trimming shortened V by 1 base and J by 0 bases, and 13 bases separated the two germline ends. CDR3 DNA: TGCGCCAGCAGCCAAGGGGGACTGACGCTTAGCAATCAGCCCCAGCATTTT. Translation gives CASSQGGLTLSNQPQHF.

This clone was observed a single time. This chain uses TRBV4-3 with TRBJ2-3; 9 bases fit TRBD2. CDR1 and CDR2 from the germline V gene are LGHNA and YSLEER. V dropped 2 bases and J dropped 2; count of bases not matched to a gene: 8. This CDR3 region has 17 residues. CDR3 DNA sequence: TGCGCCAGCAGCCAATCCTGGGCGGGAGGGCCCACAGATACGCAGTATTTT. Amino acid sequence: CASSQSWAGGPTDTQYF.

The genes are TRBV10-1 and TRBJ2-7; 8 bases match TRBD2. This CDR3 is 15 amino acids long. Germline lookup yields CDR1 WNHNN and CDR2 SYGVQD (reference sequence). V was pared by 7 bases and J by 1 base, with 9 bases of the junction left unmatched. The CDR3 protein is CASTDPGLGSYEQYF. The CDR3 nucleotides are TGCGCCAGCACAGACCCGGGACTAGGGTCCTACGAGCAGTACTTC.

This clone was seen just once. The chain couples TRBV6-5 to TRBJ2-1; TRBD2 matches at 8 bases. V lost 4 bases and J lost 6; bases outside the gene matches: 8. Per germline, CDR1 MNHEY and CDR2 SVGAGI. CDR3 length equals 15 residues. CDR3 region: CASSCPSRGGNEQFF. The CDR3 DNA reads TGTGCCAGCAGTTGCCCATCACGGGGGGGCAATGAGCAGTTCTTC.

This sequence joins TRBV6-5 and TRBJ1-1; D is perhaps TRBD1 (5 bases). Germline values: CDR1 MNHEY, CDR2 SVGAGI. The V end lost 5 bases, the J end lost 1 base, and 11 bases lay between the germline ends. This CDR3 region has 14 residues. This CDR3 reads CASSVDRWNTEAFF. DNA for the CDR3: TGTGCCAGCAGTGTAGACAGATGGAACACTGAAGCTTTCTTT.

The J gene is TRBJ1-1, the V gene TRBV9; perhaps TRBD1 as D (5 bases). V lost 2 bases to trimming and J lost 1 base, with 9 bases between them. Germline V gene lookup returns CDR1 SGDLS and CDR2 YYNGEE. CDR3 size: 14 residues. The CDR3 reads CASSVQGWNTEAFF. CDR3 DNA sequence: TGTGCCAGCAGCGTTCAGGGTTGGAACACTGAAGCTTTCTTT.

The chain has TRBV27 and TRBJ1-6, with no clear D. Looked up from germline, CDR1 is MNHEY and CDR2 is SMNVEV (reference sequence). The CDR3 spans 14 residues. The ends were cut back, 1 base at V and 5 bases at J, with 6 bases in the middle. CDR3 sequence reads: CASSLYQNNSPLHF. In nucleotides, the CDR3 is TGTGCCAGCAGTTTATATCAGAATAATTCACCCCTCCACTTT.

The chain carries TRBV5-1 and TRBJ2-2; possible D gene TRBD1, 5 bases. The CDR3 length is 16 residues. Per the germline V gene, CDR1 is SGHRS and CDR2 is YFSETQ. Trimming took 2 bases from V and 1 from J, leaving 12 bases between them. Here the CDR3 reads CASSFYGQGNTGELFF. CDR3 DNA: TGCGCCAGCAGCTTTTACGGGCAGGGGAACACCGGGGAGCTGTTTTTT.